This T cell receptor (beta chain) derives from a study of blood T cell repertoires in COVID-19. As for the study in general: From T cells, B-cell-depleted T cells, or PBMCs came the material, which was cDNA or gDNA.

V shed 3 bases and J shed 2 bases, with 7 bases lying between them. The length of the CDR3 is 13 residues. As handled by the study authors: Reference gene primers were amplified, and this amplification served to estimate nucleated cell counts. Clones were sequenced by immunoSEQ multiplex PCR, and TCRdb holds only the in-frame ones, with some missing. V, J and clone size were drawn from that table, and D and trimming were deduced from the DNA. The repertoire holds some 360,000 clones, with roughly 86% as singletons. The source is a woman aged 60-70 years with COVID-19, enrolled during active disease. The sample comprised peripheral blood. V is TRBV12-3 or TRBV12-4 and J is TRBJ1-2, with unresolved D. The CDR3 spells CASSFSGNYGYTF. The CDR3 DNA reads TGTGCCAGCAGTTTTTCCGGGAACTATGGCTACACCTTC.